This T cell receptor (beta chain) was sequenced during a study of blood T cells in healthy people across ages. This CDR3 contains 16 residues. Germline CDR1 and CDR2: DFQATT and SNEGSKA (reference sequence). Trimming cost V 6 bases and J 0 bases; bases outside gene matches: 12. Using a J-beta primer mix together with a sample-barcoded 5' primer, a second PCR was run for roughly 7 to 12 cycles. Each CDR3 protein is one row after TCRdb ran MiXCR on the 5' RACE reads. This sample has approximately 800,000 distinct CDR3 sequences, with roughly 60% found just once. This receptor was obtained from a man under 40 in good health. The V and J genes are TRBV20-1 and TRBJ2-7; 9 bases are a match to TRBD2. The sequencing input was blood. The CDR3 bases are TGCAGTGCCTCCCCCCCCAGACTAGCGGCCTCCTACGAGCAGTACTTC. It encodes CSASPPRLAASYEQYF.